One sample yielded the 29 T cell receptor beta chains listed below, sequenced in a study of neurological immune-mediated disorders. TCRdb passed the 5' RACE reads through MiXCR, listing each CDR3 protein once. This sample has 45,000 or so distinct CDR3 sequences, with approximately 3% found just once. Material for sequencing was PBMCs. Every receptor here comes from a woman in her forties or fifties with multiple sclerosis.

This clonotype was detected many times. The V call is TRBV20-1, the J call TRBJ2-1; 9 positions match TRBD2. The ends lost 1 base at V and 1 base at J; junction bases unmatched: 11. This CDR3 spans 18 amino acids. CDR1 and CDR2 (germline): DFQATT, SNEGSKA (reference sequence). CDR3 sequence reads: CSARAASGNPGSYNEQFF. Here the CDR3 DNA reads TGCAGTGCTAGAGCGGCTAGCGGGAATCCTGGGTCCTACAATGAGCAGTTCTTC.

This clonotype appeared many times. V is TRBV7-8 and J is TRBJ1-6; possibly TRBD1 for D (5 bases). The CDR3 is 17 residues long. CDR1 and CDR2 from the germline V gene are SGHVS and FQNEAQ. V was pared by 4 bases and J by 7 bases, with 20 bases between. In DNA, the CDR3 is TGTGCCAGCAGCTGGGGTGGGGGGGAATCAGTCAATTCACCCCTCCACTTT. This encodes CASSWGGGESVNSPLHF.

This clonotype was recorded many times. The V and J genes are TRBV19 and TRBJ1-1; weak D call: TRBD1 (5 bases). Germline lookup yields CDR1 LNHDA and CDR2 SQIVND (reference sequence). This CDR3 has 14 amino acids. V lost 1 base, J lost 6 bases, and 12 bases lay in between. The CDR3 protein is CASSIGVRGAEAFF. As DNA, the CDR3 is TGTGCCAGTAGTATAGGAGTTCGAGGGGCTGAAGCTTTCTTT.

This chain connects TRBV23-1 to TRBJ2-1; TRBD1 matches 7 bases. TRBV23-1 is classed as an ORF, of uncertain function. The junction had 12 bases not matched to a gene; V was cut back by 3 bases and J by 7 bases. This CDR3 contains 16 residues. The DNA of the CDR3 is TGCGCCAGCAGTCAGCGTATATCAGGGGGTCGTAATGAGCAGTTCTTC. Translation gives CASSQRISGGRNEQFF.

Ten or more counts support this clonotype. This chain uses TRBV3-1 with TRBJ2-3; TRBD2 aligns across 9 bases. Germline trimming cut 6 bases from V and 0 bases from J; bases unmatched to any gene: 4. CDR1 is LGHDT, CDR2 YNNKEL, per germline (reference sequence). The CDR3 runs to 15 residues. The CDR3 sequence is CASSYTSGSTDTQYF. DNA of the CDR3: TGTGCCAGCAGTTACACTAGCGGGAGCACAGATACGCAGTATTTT.

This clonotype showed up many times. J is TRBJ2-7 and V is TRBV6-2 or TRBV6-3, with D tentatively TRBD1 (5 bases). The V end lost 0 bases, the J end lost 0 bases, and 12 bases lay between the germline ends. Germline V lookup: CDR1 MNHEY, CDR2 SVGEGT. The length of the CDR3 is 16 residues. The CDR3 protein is CASSYSIQTDSYEQYV. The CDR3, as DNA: TGTGCCAGCAGTTACTCGATACAGACAGACTCCTACGAGCAGTACGTC.

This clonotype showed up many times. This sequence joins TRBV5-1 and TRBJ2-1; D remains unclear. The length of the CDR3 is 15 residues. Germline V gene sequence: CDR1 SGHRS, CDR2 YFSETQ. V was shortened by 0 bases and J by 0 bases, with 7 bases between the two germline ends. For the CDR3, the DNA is TGCGCCAGCAGCTTGGACTGGAGCTCCTACAATGAGCAGTTCTTC. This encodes CASSLDWSSYNEQFF.

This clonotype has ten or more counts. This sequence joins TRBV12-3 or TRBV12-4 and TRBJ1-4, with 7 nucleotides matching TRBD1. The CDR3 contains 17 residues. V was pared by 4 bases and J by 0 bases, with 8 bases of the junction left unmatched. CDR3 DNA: TGTGCCAGCAGTTACACGGGACAGACGTCAACTAATGAAAAACTGTTTTTT. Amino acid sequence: CASSYTGQTSTNEKLFF.

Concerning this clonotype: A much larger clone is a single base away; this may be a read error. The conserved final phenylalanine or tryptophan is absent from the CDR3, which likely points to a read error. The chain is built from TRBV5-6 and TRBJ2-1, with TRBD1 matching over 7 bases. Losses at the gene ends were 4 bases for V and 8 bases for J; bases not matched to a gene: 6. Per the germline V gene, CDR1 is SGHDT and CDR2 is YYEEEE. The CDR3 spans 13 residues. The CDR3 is CASSLYRGDEQFC. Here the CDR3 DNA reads TGTGCCAGCAGCCTGTACAGGGGCGATGAGCAGTTCTGC.

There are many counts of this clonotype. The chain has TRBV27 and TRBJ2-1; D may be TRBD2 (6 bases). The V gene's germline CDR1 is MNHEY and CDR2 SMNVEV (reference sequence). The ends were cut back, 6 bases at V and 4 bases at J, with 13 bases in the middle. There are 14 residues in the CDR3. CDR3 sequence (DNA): TGTGCCAGCAGGCCACTAGCAGGGTACAATGAGCAGTTCTTC. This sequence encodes CASRPLAGYNEQFF.

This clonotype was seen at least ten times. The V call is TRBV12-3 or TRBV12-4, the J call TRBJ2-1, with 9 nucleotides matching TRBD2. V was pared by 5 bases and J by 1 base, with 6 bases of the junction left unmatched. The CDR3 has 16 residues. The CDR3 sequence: CASSARGRGSYNEQFF. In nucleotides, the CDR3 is TGTGCCAGCAGTGCCCGCGGGAGGGGGTCCTACAATGAGCAGTTCTTC.

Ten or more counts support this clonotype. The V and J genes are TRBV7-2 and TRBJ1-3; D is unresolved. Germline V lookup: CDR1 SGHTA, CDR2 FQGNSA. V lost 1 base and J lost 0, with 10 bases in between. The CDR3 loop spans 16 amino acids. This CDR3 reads CASSLEQPSSGNTIYF. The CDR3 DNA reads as TGTGCCAGCAGCTTAGAACAGCCGAGCTCTGGAAACACCATATATTTT.

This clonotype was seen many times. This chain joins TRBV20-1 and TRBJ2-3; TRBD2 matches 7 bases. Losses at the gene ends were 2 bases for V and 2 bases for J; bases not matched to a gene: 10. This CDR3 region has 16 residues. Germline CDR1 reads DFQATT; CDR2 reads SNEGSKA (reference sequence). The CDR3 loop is CSARSYGLVITDTQYF. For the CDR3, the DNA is TGCAGTGCTAGATCCTACGGACTAGTGATCACAGATACGCAGTATTTT.

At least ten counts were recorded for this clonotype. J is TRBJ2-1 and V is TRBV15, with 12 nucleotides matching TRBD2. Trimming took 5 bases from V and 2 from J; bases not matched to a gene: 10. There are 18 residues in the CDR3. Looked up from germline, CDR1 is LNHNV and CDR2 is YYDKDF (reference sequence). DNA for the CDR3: TGTGCCACCAGCGGGGCCCTTACTAGCGGGAGGACCTACAATGAGCAGTTCTTC. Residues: CATSGALTSGRTYNEQFF.

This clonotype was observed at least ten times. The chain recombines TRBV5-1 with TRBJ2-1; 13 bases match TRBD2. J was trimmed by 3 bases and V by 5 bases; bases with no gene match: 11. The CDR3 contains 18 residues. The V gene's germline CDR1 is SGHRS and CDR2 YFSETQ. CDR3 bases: TGCGCCAGCAGATCTCAACTAGCGGGGGGGCCGGGCTACAATGAGCAGTTCTTC. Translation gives CASRSQLAGGPGYNEQFF.

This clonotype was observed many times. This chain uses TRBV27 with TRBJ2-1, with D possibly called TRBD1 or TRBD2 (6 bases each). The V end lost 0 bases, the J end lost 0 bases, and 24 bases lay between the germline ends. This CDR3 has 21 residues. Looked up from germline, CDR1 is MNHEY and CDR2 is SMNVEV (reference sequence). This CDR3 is CASSLSVQRTGTGSSYNEQFF. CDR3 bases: TGTGCCAGCAGTTTATCGGTCCAGCGAACAGGGACCGGGAGCTCCTACAATGAGCAGTTCTTC.

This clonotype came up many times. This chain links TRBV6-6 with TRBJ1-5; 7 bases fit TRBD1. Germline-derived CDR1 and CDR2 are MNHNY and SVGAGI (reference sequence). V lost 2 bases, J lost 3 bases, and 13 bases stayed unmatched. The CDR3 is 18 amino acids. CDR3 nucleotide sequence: TGTGCCAGCAGTTACCTCCGAGACAGGGTATTTATCAATCAGCCCCAGCATTTT. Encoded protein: CASSYLRDRVFINQPQHF.

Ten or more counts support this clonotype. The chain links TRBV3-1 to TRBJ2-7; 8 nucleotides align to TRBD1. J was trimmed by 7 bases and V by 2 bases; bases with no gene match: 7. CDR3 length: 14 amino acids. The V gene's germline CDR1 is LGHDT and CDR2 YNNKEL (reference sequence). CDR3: CASSQRTGKSEQYF. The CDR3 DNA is TGTGCCAGCAGCCAACGGACAGGGAAGTCGGAGCAGTACTTC.

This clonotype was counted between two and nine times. The CDR3 nucleotides are TGTGCCAGCCGTGCTTGGAGGAACACCGGGGAGCTGTTTTTT. Translated, it gives CASRAWRNTGELFF. The chain has TRBV28 and TRBJ2-2; the D is unclear. V lost 8 bases to trimming and J lost 1 base, with 11 bases between them. This CDR3 has 14 residues. The germline gives CDR1 MDHEN, CDR2 SYDVKM. Drawing the rest from reference TRBV28 and TRBJ2-2, the complete variable domain is DVKVTQSSRYLVKRTGEKVFLECVQDMDHENMFWYRQDPGLGLRLIYFSYDVKMKEKGDIPEGYSVSREKKERFSLILESASTNQTSMYLCASRAWRNTGELFFGEGSRLTVL.

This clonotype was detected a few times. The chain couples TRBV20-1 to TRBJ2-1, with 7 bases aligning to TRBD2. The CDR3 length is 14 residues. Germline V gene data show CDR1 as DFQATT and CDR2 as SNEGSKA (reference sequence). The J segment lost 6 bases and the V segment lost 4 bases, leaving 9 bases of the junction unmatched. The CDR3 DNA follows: TGCAGTGCTAACCCAGCGGGAAGGGTCAATGAGCAGTTCTTC. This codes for CSANPAGRVNEQFF.

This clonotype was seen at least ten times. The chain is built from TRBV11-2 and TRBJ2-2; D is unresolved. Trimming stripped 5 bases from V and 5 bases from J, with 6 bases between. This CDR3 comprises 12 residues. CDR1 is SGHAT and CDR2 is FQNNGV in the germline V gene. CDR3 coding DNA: TGTGCCAGCAGCACCCGTACCGGGGAGCTGTTTTTT. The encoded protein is CASSTRTGELFF.

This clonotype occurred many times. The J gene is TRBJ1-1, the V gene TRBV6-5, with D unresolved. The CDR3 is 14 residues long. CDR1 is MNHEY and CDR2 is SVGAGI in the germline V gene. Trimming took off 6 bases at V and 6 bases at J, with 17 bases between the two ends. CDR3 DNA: TGTGCCAGCAGCAAATCGGGGAAATGGGCTGAAGCTTTCTTT. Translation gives CASSKSGKWAEAFF.

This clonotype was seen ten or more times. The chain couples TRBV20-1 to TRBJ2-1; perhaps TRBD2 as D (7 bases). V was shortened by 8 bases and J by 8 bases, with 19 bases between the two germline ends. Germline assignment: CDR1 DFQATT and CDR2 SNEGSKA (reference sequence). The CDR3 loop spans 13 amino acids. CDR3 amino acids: CSLLRGGRDEQFF. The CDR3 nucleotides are TGCAGTCTCCTAAGGGGGGGCCGGGATGAGCAGTTCTTC.

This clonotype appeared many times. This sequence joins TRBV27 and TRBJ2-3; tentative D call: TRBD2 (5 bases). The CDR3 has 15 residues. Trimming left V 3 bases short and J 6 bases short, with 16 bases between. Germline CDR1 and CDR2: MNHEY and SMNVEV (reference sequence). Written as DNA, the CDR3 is TGTGCCAGCAGTTTTACGGGATCCCCCAAGGATACGCAGTATTTT. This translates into CASSFTGSPKDTQYF.

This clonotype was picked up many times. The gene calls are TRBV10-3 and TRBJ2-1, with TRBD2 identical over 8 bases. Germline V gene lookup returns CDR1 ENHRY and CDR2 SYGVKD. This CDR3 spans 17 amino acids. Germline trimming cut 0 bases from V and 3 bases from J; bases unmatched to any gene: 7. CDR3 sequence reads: CAISESKAGEVYNEQFF. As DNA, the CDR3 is TGTGCCATCAGTGAGTCCAAAGCGGGAGAGGTCTACAATGAGCAGTTCTTC.

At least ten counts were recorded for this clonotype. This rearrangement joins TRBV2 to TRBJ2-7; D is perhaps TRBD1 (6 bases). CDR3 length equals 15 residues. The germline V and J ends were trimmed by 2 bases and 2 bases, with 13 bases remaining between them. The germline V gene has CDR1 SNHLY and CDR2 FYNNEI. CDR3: CASSESTGSPYEQYV. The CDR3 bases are TGTGCCAGCAGTGAATCGACAGGCTCTCCCTACGAGCAGTACGTC.

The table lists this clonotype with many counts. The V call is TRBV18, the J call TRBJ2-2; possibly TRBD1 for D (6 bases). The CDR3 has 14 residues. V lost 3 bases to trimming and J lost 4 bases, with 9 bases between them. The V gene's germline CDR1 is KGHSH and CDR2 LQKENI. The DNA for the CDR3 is TGTGCCAGCTCACCGACAGGAACCACCGGGGAGCTGTTTTTT. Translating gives CASSPTGTTGELFF.

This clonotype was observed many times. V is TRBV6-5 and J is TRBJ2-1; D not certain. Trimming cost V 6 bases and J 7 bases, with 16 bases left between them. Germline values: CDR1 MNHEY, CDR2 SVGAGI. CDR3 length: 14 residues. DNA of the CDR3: TGTGCCAGCAGCCGAGACCCCGCCGGGAATGAGCAGTTCTTC. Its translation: CASSRDPAGNEQFF.

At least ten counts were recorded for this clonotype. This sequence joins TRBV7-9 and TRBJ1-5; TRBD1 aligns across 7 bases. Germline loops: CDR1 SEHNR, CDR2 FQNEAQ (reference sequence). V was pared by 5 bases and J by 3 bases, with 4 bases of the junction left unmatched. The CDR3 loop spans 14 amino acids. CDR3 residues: CASSADRANQPQHF. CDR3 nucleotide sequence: TGTGCCAGCAGCGCCGACAGGGCCAATCAGCCCCAGCATTTT.